The source of this T cell receptor (beta chain) is a study of blood T cell repertoires in COVID-19. Overall study: Some COVID-19 samples were acute and others convalescent; all came from the United States, Italy and Spain. PBMCs, B-cell-depleted T cells, or T cells provided the cDNA or gDNA that made up the material.

The CDR3 has 14 amino acids. V was shortened by 5 bases and J by 0 bases, with 10 bases between the two germline ends. Germline CDR1 SNHLY, CDR2 FYNNEI. Authors' methods: Nucleated cell number was recorded as an estimate derived from reference gene primer amplification. Some clones are missing from TCRdb's copy, which holds only in-frame ones; the method was immunoSEQ multiplex PCR. V and J calls and clone size are copied from that table; D and trimming were computed from the DNA. The table lists more than 150,000 clones, 85% to 90% of them singletons. Material: peripheral blood. The chain combines TRBV2 with TRBJ1-1; possible D gene TRBD1, 6 bases. The clonotype comes from a man aged 50 to 59 with active or convalescent COVID-19. As DNA, the CDR3 is TGTGCCAGCAGTCCGGACAGTATGAACACTGAAGCTTTCTTT. Its protein product is CASSPDSMNTEAFF.